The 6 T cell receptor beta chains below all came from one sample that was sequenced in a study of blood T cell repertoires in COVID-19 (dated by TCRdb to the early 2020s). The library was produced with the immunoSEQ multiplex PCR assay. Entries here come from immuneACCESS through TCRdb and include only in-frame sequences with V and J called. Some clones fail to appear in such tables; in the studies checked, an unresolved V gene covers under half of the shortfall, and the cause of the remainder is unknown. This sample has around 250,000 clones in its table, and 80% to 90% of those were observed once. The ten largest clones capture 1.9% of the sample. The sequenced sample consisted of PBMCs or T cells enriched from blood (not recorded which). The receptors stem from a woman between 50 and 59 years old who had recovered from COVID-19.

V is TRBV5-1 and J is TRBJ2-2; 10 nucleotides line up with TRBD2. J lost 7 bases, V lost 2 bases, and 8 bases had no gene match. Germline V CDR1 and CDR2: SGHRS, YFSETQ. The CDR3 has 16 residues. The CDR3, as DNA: TGCGCCAGCAGCTTCCAACTAGCGGGATCGGGCGGGGAGCTGTTTTTT. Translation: CASSFQLAGSGGELFF.

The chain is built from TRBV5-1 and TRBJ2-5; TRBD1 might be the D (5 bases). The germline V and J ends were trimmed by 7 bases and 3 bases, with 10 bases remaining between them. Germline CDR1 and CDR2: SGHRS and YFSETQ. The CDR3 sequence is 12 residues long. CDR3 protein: CASGKGEETQYF. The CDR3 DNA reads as TGCGCCAGCGGGAAAGGGGAAGAGACCCAGTACTTC.

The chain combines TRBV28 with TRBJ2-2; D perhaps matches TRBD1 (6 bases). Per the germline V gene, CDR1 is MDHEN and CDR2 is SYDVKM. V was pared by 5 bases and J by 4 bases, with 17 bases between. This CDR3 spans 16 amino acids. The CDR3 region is CASSQMPTGSTGELFF. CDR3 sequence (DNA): TGTGCCAGCAGTCAGATGCCCACAGGGAGCACCGGGGAGCTGTTTTTT.

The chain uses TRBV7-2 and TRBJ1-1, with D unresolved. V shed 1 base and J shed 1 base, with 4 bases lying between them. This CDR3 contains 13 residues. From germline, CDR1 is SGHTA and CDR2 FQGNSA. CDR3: CASSLGQNTEAFF. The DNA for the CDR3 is TGTGCCAGCAGCTTAGGGCAGAACACTGAAGCTTTCTTT.

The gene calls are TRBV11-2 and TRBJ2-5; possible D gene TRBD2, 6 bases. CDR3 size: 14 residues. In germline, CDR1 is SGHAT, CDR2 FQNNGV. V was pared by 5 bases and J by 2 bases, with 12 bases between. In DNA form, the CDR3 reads TGTGCCAGCAGCCACTTCGGACTACAAGAGACCCAGTACTTC. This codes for CASSHFGLQETQYF.

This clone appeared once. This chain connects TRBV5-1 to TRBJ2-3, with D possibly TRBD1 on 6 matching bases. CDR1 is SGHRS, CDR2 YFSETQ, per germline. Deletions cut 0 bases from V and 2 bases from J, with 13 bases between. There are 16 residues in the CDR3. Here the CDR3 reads CASSLVPGHTTDTQYF. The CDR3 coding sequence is TGCGCCAGCAGCTTGGTTCCGGGACATACCACAGATACGCAGTATTTT.